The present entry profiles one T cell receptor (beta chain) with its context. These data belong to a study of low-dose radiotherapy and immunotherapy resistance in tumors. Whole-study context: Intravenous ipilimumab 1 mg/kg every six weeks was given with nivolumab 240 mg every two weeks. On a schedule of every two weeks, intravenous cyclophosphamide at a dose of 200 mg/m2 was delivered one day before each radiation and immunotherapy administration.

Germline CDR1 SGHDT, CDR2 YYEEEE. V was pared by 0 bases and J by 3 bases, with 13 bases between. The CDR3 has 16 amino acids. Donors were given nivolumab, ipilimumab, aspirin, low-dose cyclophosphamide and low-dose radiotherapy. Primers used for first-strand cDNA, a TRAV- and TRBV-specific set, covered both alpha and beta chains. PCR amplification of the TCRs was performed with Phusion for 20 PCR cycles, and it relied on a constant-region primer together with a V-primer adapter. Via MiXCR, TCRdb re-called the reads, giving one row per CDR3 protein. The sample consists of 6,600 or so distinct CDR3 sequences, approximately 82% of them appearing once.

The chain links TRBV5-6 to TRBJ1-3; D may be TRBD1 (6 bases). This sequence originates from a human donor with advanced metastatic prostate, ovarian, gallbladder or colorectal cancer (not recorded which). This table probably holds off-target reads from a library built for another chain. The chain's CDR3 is CASSLDDRFYGNTIYF. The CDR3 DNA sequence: TGTGCCAGCAGCTTGGACGACAGGTTCTATGGAAACACCATATATTTT.